Listed here are 18 T cell receptor beta chains from one sample, sequenced in a study of response to subunit inactivated influenza vaccine. TCRdb ran MiXCR on the RT-PCR reads and lists one entry per CDR3 protein. This sample has about 620,000 distinct CDR3 sequences; 11% occur once, and the top ten carry about 11%. The data also belong to a second study, concerning T cells expressing NK-cell markers. That report notes: Making the TCR beta cDNA relied on 5'RACE template switching with UMIs.

Sequenced material: PBMCs from blood, taken on the day of vaccination. The receptors were gathered from a man aged 45 to 65 who received an inactivated influenza vaccine.

This rearrangement joins TRBV28 to TRBJ2-5; D not resolved. Germline assignment: CDR1 MDHEN and CDR2 SYDVKM. The CDR3 covers 13 residues. With 3 bases removed from V and 1 base from J, the gap between germline ends came to 6 bases. The CDR3 DNA sequence: TGTGCCAGCAGTTTCGGGCGCCAAGAGACCCAGTACTTC. Protein sequence: CASSFGRQETQYF. The full variable domain, rest sourced from reference TRBV28 and TRBJ2-5, is DVKVTQSSRYLVKRTGEKVFLECVQDMDHENMFWYRQDPGLGLRLIYFSYDVKMKEKGDIPEGYSVSREKKERFSLILESASTNQTSMYLCASSFGRQETQYFGPGTRLLVL.

The chain has TRBV24-1 and TRBJ2-2; 8 bases align to TRBD2. Germline V lookup: CDR1 KGHDR, CDR2 SFDVKD. There are 14 residues in the CDR3. Trimming took 5 bases from V and 6 from J; bases not matched to a gene: 4. CDR3 sequence reads: CATSASGGPGELFF. The CDR3 nucleotides read TGTGCCACCAGTGCCTCGGGAGGGCCCGGGGAGCTGTTTTTT.

The chain couples TRBV30 to TRBJ2-1, with 14 bases fitting TRBD2. The V segment lost 2 bases and the J segment 4 bases; nucleotides outside the gene matches: 1. Germline CDR1 GTSNPN, CDR2 SVGIG (reference sequence). CDR3 length equals 15 residues. The CDR3 nucleotides are TGTGCCTGGAGTCGGACTAGCGGGAGGTACAATGAGCAGTTCTTC. This translates into CAWSRTSGRYNEQFF. Complete variable domain (other parts from reference TRBV30 and TRBJ2-1): SQTIHQWPATLVQPVGSPLSLECTVEGTSNPNLYWYRQAAGRGLQLLFYSVGIGQISSEVPQNLSASRPQDRQFILSSKKLLLSDSGFYLCAWSRTSGRYNEQFFGPGTRLTVL.

In its sample, this clonotype was seen a few times. The chain is built from TRBV5-1 and TRBJ2-5; 8 bases align to TRBD1. Germline V CDR1 and CDR2: SGHRS, YFSETQ. The CDR3 length is 15 residues. V was clipped by 4 bases and J by 2 bases; unmatched bases: 7. CDR3 nucleotides: TGCGCCAGCAGCATAGGGACAGGAACTCAAGAGACCCAGTACTTC. Encoded protein: CASSIGTGTQETQYF. The full variable domain, with the rest looked up from reference TRBV5-1 and TRBJ2-5, is KAGVTQTPRYLIKTRGQQVTLSCSPISGHRSVSWYQQTPGQGLQFLFEYFSETQRNKGNFPGRFSGRQFSNSRSEMNVSTLELGDSALYLCASSIGTGTQETQYFGPGTRLLVL.

This clonotype was counted between two and nine times. The chain has TRBV12-3 or TRBV12-4 and TRBJ2-3; D gene unclear. Trimming pared 3 bases from V and 5 bases from J, leaving 9 bases between. The CDR3 consists of 13 residues. CDR3 coding DNA: TGTGCCAGCAGTTTGTTGTTGAGAGATACGCAGTATTTT. Protein sequence: CASSLLLRDTQYF.

This clonotype was seen a few times. The chain employs TRBV21-1 and TRBJ2-3; the table's D call, TRBD1, has no DNA check behind it. TRBV21-1 is annotated as a pseudogene. The CDR3 contains 21 residues. The CDR3, as DNA: TGTGCCAACCCTACCCGGTACGGGACAGGGGATTCTCTCTCTAGCACAGATACGCAGTATTTT. It translates to CANPTRYGTGDSLSSTDTQYF.

The rearrangement uses TRBV7-9 and TRBJ2-2; D gene unclear. Germline V CDR1 and CDR2: SEHNR, FQNEAQ (reference sequence). The CDR3 consists of 16 residues. With 5 bases removed from V and 1 base from J, the gap between germline ends came to 14 bases. CDR3 in amino acids: CASSRINNRNTGELFF. The CDR3 nucleotides read TGTGCCAGCAGCCGCATAAACAACAGGAACACCGGGGAGCTGTTTTTT.

In its sample, this clonotype was seen a few times. V gene TRBV11-2 combines with J gene TRBJ2-7; D gene uncertain. Germline loops: CDR1 SGHAT, CDR2 FQNNGV. The CDR3 length is 12 residues. Deletions cut 5 bases from V and 6 bases from J, with 11 bases between. This chain's CDR3 is CASSPRVAEQYF. In nucleotides, the CDR3 is TGTGCCAGCAGCCCCAGAGTCGCCGAGCAGTACTTC.

This chain uses TRBV20-1 with TRBJ2-1; 7 positions match TRBD1. Looked up from germline, CDR1 is DFQATT and CDR2 is SNEGSKA (reference sequence). This CDR3 contains 13 residues. J was trimmed by 8 bases and V by 6 bases; bases with no gene match: 10. The CDR3 coding sequence is TGCAGTGCCTCCGCGGACAGGATTTATGAGCAGTTCTTC. It codes for CSASADRIYEQFF.

The V call is TRBV25-1, the J call TRBJ2-1, with 10 bases fitting TRBD1. The CDR3 loop spans 16 amino acids. CDR1 is MGHDK, CDR2 SYGVNS, per germline. After removal of 2 bases from V and 8 bases from J, the junction contained 9 bases not matched to a gene. The CDR3 DNA is TGTGCCAGCAGTGAAGGGGGGGGACAGGGGTCGTATGAGCAGTTCTTC. Its protein is CASSEGGGQGSYEQFF.

This clonotype was seen only a few times. This chain joins TRBV11-2 and TRBJ2-2; no firm D call. Germline V gene sequence: CDR1 SGHAT, CDR2 FQNNGV. This CDR3 spans 14 amino acids. V was shortened by 2 bases and J by 2 bases, with 6 bases between the two germline ends. The DNA of the CDR3 is TGTGCCAGCAGCTTATGGGCTAACACCGGGGAGCTGTTTTTT. Its protein is CASSLWANTGELFF. Looking up the rest from reference TRBV11-2 and TRBJ2-2 gives the full variable domain: EAGVAQSPRYKIIEKRQSVAFWCNPISGHATLYWYQQILGQGPKLLIQFQNNGVVDDSQLPKDRFSAERLKGVDSTLKIQPAKLEDSAVYLCASSLWANTGELFFGEGSRLTVL.

This clonotype showed up just a few times. V is TRBV20-1 and J is TRBJ2-7; D call uncertain. The CDR3 runs to 14 residues. Germline V gives CDR1 DFQATT, CDR2 SNEGSKA (reference sequence). V lost 0 bases and J lost 3, with 12 bases in between. The CDR3 DNA sequence: TGCAGTGCTAGAGATTGGGTGACGGACTACGAGCAGTACTTC. It specifies CSARDWVTDYEQYF.

This clonotype was seen only a few times. The chain couples TRBV20-1 to TRBJ2-1; TRBD1 might be the D (5 bases). The CDR3 runs 15 residues. Trimming removed 6 bases at V and 8 bases at J, with 23 bases between. The V gene's germline CDR1 is DFQATT and CDR2 SNEGSKA (reference sequence). The CDR3 protein is CSAPGWGSPWDEQFF. CDR3 DNA: TGCAGTGCCCCTGGCTGGGGCTCACCTTGGGATGAGCAGTTCTTC.

This clonotype was detected a few times. V is TRBV12-3 or TRBV12-4 and J is TRBJ1-4, with D tentatively TRBD1 (6 bases). The CDR3 has 14 amino acids. V was clipped by 5 bases and J by 4 bases, with 11 bases between them. The CDR3 region has the DNA TGTGCCAGCAGTCGGACAGCACTTAATGAAAAACTGTTTTTT. Translation gives CASSRTALNEKLFF.

In its sample, this clonotype was seen a few times. The V gene is TRBV7-9, the J gene TRBJ1-2; D might be TRBD1 (5 bases). V dropped 3 bases and J dropped 14 bases, with 19 bases sitting between them. There are 13 residues in the CDR3. CDR1 and CDR2 from the germline V gene are SEHNR and FQNEAQ (reference sequence). The CDR3 spells CASSLGRDSQATF. The CDR3 DNA reads TGTGCCAGCAGCTTGGGGAGGGACTCCCAAGCGACCTTC.

The genes are TRBV5-1 and TRBJ2-1; 11 bases are a match to TRBD1. Unmatched junction bases numbered 10, after V lost 4 bases and J lost 10 bases. Germline lookup yields CDR1 SGHRS and CDR2 YFSETQ. The length of the CDR3 is 15 residues. The CDR3 region has the DNA TGCGCCAGCAGCCATCGGACAGGGGGCTCGAGGGAGCAGTTCTTC. Protein sequence: CASSHRTGGSREQFF. Combining the CDR3 with reference TRBV5-1 and TRBJ2-1 gives the whole variable domain KAGVTQTPRYLIKTRGQQVTLSCSPISGHRSVSWYQQTPGQGLQFLFEYFSETQRNKGNFPGRFSGRQFSNSRSEMNVSTLELGDSALYLCASSHRTGGSREQFFGPGTRLTVL.

This clonotype was seen more than once but under ten times. The CDR3 loop is CASSALAGGIHEQYF. The DNA of the CDR3 is TGTGCCAGCAGCGCACTAGCGGGGGGGATCCACGAGCAGTACTTC. The V call is TRBV9, the J call TRBJ2-7; 13 positions agree with TRBD2. CDR3 length: 15 residues. Unmatched junction bases numbered 5, after V lost 3 bases and J lost 5 bases. Germline V lookup: CDR1 SGDLS, CDR2 YYNGEE.

Only a few counts were recorded for this clonotype. The CDR3 bases are TGTGCCAGCAGCCCCCGACAGGGGAAAAACACTGAAGCTTTCTTT. Protein product: CASSPRQGKNTEAFF. The chain joins TRBV7-2 to TRBJ1-1; TRBD1 agrees at 8 bases. The CDR3 spans 15 residues. Looked up from germline, CDR1 is SGHTA and CDR2 is FQGNSA. Unmatched junction bases numbered 7, after V lost 5 bases and J lost 2 bases.